This T cell receptor beta chain was found in a study of identical twins. General study findings and limits: While abundant cord blood beta clonotypes carried fewer insertions, memory repertoires showed no such pattern. Cross-sectional statistics underpinned the conclusions; the same donors were not followed. Because invariant MAIT and iNKT cells could be present, zero-insertion analyses could be partly confounded. Models predicted too little out-of-frame TCR alpha sharing in monozygotic twins.

A note on this clonotype: No antigen is known for it. Its ends do not fully match the called genes, so a read error is possible.

TCRdb re-analysed the 5' RACE reads in MiXCR, keeping a single row per CDR3 protein. The sample records around 1.7 million distinct CDR3 sequences, about 32% being singletons. Germline values: CDR1 DFQATT, CDR2 SNEGSKA (reference sequence). This CDR3 comprises 16 residues. The clonotype comes from a newborn girl in good health. The chain is built from TRBV20-1 and TRBJ2-1; TRBD2 aligns across 10 bases. Sequenced material: cord blood. As DNA, the CDR3 is TGCAGTGCTAGAGTCTCTAGCGGGAGCAGGGACAATGGGCAGTTCTTC. Translating gives CSARVSSGSRDNGQFF.